A single sample is the source of the 9 T cell receptor beta chains below, sequenced in a study of beta chain features in type 1 diabetes. Broader study findings: All four CD4+ subsets of Type 1 diabetes patients contained TCRB CDR3s that were moderately but significantly shorter.

Antigens of these TCRs are unknown. As every portion of the isolated RNA was reverse transcribed, the sequencing read expressed TCRB transcripts. Assay used: immunoSEQ multiplex PCR; TCRdb lists only in-frame clones, some missing. The sample lists hundreds of thousands of clones, roughly 12% seen once, with about 0.02% in the top ten. Sequencing was performed on naive CD4+ T cells from blood. All receptors come from a man in his late teens or twenties with type 1 diabetes.

This clone was counted only a few times. V and J are TRBV10-2 and TRBJ1-2; D unclear. There are 13 residues in the CDR3. Trimming shortened V by 5 bases and J by 1 base, and 8 bases separated the two germline ends. Per germline, CDR1 WSHSY and CDR2 SAAADI. CDR3 DNA sequence: TGCGCCAGCAGTCTAAGCCTTAACTATGGCTACACCTTC. The encoded protein is CASSLSLNYGYTF.

The chain combines TRBV18 with TRBJ1-1; D is uncertain. The V and J ends lost 3 bases and 1 base respectively, with 9 bases between them. Per the germline V gene, CDR1 is KGHSH and CDR2 is LQKENI. The CDR3 has 14 residues. The CDR3: CASSPEQENTEAFF. CDR3 DNA sequence: TGTGCCAGCTCACCTGAGCAAGAGAACACTGAAGCTTTCTTT.

This clone was picked up a small number of times. The V and J genes are TRBV7-9 and TRBJ1-5; possibly TRBD1 for D (5 bases). Looked up from germline, CDR1 is SEHNR and CDR2 is FQNEAQ (reference sequence). This CDR3 has 15 amino acids. V was trimmed by 6 bases and J by 3 bases, leaving 15 bases between them. The CDR3 spells CASSQTGTDNQPQHF. The CDR3 DNA is TGTGCCAGCAGTCAAACCGGGACGGACAATCAGCCCCAGCATTTT.

The V gene is TRBV15, the J gene TRBJ2-7; 7 bases line up with TRBD2. V trimming: 1 base; J trimming: 7 bases; junction bases outside the gene matches: 7. Germline V lookup: CDR1 LNHNV, CDR2 YYDKDF (reference sequence). The CDR3 totals 14 residues. The CDR3 loop is CATSRVSSGGEQYF. The CDR3, as DNA: TGTGCCACCAGCAGAGTATCATCGGGGGGTGAGCAGTACTTC.

The chain recombines TRBV12-5 with TRBJ1-1; tentatively, D is TRBD1 (6 bases). CDR1 and CDR2 (germline): LGHNT, FRNRAP. This CDR3 contains 13 residues. With 10 bases removed from V and 3 bases from J, the gap between germline ends came to 15 bases. The CDR3 DNA reads TGTGCTAATCTGAGGGGGGGCCACACTGAAGCTTTCTTT. Protein sequence: CANLRGGHTEAFF. The full variable domain, with the rest looked up from reference TRBV12-5 and TRBJ1-1, is DARVTQTPRHKVTEMGQEVTMRCQPILGHNTVFWYRQTMMQGLELLAYFRNRAPLDDSGMPKDRFSAEMPDATLATLKIQPSEPRDSAVYFCANLRGGHTEAFFGQGTRLTVV.

The chain employs TRBV7-7 and TRBJ2-5; D unclear. The germline gives CDR1 SSHAT, CDR2 FNYEAQ (reference sequence). The CDR3 length is 11 residues. The V and J ends lost 3 bases and 5 bases respectively, with 4 bases between them. DNA for the CDR3: TGTGCCAGCAGCTTCGGCGAGACCCAGTACTTC. This gives the protein CASSFGETQYF.

There are a few counts of this clone. The rearrangement joins TRBV11-2 to TRBJ2-5, with D possibly being TRBD2 (7 bases). Germline V lookup: CDR1 SGHAT, CDR2 FQNNGV. The V end was cut by 1 base, the J end by 7 bases, with 10 bases between. CDR3 length: 13 residues. CDR3 DNA sequence: TGTGCCAGCAGCTTAGCGGCGGGGGCGACCCAGTACTTC. Translated: CASSLAAGATQYF.

The rearrangement joins TRBV6-1 to TRBJ2-7, with 10 positions matching TRBD1. The junction had 6 bases not matched to a gene; V was cut back by 0 bases and J by 4 bases. CDR3 length: 16 residues. Germline CDR1 MNHNS, CDR2 SASEGT. CDR3 in amino acids: CASSEAGTGVRYEQYF. Here the CDR3 DNA reads TGTGCCAGCAGTGAAGCTGGGACAGGGGTTAGGTACGAGCAGTACTTC.

The chain has TRBV5-1 and TRBJ2-3; TRBD2 agrees at 9 bases. After removal of 1 base from V and 6 bases from J, the junction contained 12 bases not matched to a gene. The CDR3 runs 17 residues. Per the germline V gene, CDR1 is SGHRS and CDR2 is YFSETQ. The CDR3 here is CASSLPNPGLASDTQYF. In nucleotides, the CDR3 is TGCGCCAGCAGCTTGCCTAACCCGGGACTAGCATCGGATACGCAGTATTTT.